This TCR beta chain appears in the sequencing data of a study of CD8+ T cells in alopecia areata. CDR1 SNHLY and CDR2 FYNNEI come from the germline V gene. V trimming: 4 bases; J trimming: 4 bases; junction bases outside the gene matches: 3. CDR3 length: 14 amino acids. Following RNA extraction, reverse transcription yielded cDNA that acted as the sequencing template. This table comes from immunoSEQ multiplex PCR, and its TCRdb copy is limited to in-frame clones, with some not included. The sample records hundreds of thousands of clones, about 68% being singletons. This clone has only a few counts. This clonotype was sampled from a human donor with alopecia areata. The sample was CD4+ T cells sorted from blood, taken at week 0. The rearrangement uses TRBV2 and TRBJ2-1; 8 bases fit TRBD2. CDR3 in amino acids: CASSVAGGYNEQFF. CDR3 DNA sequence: TGTGCCAGCAGTGTTGCGGGAGGATACAATGAGCAGTTCTTC.